The entry that follows covers one TCR beta chain sequence. Its antigen is as yet unknown. The data were obtained in a study of graft-versus-host responses after intestinal transplantation. Findings of the study overall: Ileal or blood samples showed some GvH clones first, and such clones were also found in recipient marrow. Allograft graft-versus-host to host-versus-graft clonal ratios ran high in patients with graft-donor T cell macrochimerism.

The V gene lost 0 bases and the J gene lost 8 bases, with 17 bases spanning the gap. The CDR3 extends over 17 amino acids. Sequencing was performed with immunoSEQ multiplex PCR; in TCRdb, only in-frame clones are kept and a portion is missing. The data contain about 9,600 clones, more than 85% of them singletons. Sequencing used PBMCs, obtained around 44 days after intestinal transplantation. The clonotype was recovered from a human patient who received an intestinal transplant, so some T cells may come from the graft donor. The chain couples TRBV23-1 to TRBJ1-6; D may be TRBD1 (5 bases). TRBV23-1 is marked as an open reading frame, function uncertain. The CDR3 spells CASSQSRIRGRDSPLHF. In DNA form, the CDR3 reads TGCGCCAGCAGTCAATCCCGAATACGGGGGAGGGATTCACCCCTCCACTTT.